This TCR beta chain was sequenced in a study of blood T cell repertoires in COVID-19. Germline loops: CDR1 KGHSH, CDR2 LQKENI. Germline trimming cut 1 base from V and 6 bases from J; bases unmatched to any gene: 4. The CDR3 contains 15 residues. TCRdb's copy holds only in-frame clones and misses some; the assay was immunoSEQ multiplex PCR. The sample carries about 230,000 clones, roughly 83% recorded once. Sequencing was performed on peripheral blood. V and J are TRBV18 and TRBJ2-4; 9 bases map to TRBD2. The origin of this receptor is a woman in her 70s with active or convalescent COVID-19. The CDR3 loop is CASSPLAGDGNIQYF. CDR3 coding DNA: TGTGCCAGCTCACCACTAGCGGGGGACGGAAACATTCAGTACTTC.